This T cell receptor (beta chain) emerged from a study of T cell responses to AZD1222 COVID-19 vaccine. Germline V gene data show CDR1 as MGHDK and CDR2 as SYGVNS. The CDR3 sequence is 14 residues long. The table came from immunoSEQ multiplex PCR; TCRdb's copy has only in-frame clones and leaves some out. The table has fewer than 95,000 clones, 85% to 90% seen once; the top ten hold approximately 30%. General observations from the study: Sampling captured repertoires only after the peak T cell response. A mostly white British donor set with more females was recruited, and clonal diversity was possibly underestimated. The reported proportion of spike-specific TCRs targeting unmutated variant regions was nearly half. Spike-spanning, vaccine-associated CD4 TCRs were dominant at 160-218 and 743-854.

About this clone: Its antigen is still unknown. The junction departs from the called germline gene at one end, perhaps through a read error. The same CDR3 is also encoded by other DNA sequences in this sample.

The rearrangement links TRBV25-1 to TRBJ1-3, with TRBD1 identical over 7 bases. This receptor was taken from an adult in good health. The sample here was peripheral blood, taken on day 0 of AZD1222 vaccination. CDR3 loop: CASNWDSSGNTIYF. Here the CDR3 DNA reads TGTGCCAGCAATTGGGACAGCTCTGGGAACACCATATATTTT.